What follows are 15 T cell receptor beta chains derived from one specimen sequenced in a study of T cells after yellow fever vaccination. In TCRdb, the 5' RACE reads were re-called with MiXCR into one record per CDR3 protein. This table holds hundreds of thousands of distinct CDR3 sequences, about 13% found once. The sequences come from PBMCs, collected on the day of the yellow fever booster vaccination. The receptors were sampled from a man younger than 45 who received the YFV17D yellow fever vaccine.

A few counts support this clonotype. Here the CDR3 DNA reads TGTGCCAGCTCCGGGGGCAGGGGGAGTTCTGAAGCTTTCTTT. Amino acid sequence: CASSGGRGSSEAFF. The genes are TRBV18 and TRBJ1-1; 7 bases are a match to TRBD1. J was trimmed by 6 bases and V by 6 bases; bases with no gene match: 10. The CDR3 sequence is 14 residues long. CDR1 is KGHSH and CDR2 is LQKENI in the germline V gene.

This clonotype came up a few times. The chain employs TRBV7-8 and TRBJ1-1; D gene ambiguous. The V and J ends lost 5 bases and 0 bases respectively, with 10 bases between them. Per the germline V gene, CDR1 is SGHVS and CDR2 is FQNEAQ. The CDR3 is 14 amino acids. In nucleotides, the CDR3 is TGTGCCAGCAGCCTATCCACACTGAACACTGAAGCTTTCTTT. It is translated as CASSLSTLNTEAFF.

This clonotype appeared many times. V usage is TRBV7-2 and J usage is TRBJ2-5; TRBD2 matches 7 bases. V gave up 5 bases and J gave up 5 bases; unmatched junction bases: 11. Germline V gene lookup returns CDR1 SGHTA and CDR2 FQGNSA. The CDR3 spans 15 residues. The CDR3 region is CASSIRPPRGETQYF. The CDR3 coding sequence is TGTGCCAGCAGCATCCGGCCCCCGCGGGGGGAGACCCAGTACTTC.

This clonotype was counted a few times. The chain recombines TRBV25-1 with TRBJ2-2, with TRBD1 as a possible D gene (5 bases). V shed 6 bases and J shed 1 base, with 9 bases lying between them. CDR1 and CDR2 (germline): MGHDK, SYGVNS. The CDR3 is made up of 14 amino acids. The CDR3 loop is CASSHTGNTGELFF. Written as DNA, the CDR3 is TGTGCCAGCAGCCACACAGGGAACACCGGGGAGCTGTTTTTT.

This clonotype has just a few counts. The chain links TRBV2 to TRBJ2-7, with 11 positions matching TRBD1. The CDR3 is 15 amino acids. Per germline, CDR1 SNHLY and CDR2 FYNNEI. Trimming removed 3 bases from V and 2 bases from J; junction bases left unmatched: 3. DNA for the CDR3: TGTGCCAGCAGTGAGGGGGACAGGGGGACCTACGAGCAGTACTTC. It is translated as CASSEGDRGTYEQYF. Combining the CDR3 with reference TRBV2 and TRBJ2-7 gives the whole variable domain EPEVTQTPSHQVTQMGQEVILRCVPISNHLYFYWYRQILGQKVEFLVSFYNNEISEKSEIFDDQFSVERPDGSNFTLKIRSTKLEDSAMYFCASSEGDRGTYEQYFGPGTRLTVT.

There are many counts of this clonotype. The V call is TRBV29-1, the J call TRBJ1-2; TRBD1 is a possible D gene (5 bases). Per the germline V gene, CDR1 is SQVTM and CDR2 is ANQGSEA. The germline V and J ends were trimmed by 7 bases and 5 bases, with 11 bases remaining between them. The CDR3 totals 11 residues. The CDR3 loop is CSAQGYYGYTF. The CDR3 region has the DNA TGCAGCGCTCAGGGTTATTATGGCTACACCTTC.

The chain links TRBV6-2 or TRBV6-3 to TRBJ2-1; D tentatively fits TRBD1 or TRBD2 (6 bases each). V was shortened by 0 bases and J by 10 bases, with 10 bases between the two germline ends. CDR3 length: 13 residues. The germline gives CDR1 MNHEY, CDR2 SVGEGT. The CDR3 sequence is CASSYSGGPEQFF. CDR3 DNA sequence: TGTGCCAGCAGTTACTCTGGGGGGCCCGAGCAGTTCTTC.

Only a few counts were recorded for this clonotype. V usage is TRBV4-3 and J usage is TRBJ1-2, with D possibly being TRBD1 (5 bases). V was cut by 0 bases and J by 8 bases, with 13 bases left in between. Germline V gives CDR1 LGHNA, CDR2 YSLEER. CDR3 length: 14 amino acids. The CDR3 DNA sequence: TGCGCCAGCAGCCAAGAGTCGGACACGGTCGGCTACACCTTC. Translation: CASSQESDTVGYTF.

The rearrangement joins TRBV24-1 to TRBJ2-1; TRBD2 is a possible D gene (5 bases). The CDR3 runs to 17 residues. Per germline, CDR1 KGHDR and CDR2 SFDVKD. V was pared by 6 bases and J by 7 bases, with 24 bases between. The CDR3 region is CATSKAAGISGGNEQFF. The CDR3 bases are TGTGCCACCAGTAAAGCGGCCGGGATTTCCGGCGGGAATGAGCAGTTCTTC.

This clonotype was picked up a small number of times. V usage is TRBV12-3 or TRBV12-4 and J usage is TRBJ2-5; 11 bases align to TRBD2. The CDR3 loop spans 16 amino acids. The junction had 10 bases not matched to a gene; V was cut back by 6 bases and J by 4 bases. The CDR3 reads CASRRVTSGSSETQYF. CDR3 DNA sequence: TGTGCCAGCAGACGAGTAACTAGCGGGAGTTCAGAGACCCAGTACTTC.

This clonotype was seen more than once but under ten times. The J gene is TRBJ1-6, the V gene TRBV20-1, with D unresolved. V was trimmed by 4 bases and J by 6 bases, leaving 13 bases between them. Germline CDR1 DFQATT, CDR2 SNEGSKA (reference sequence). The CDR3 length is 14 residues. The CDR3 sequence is CSATALGFNSPLHF. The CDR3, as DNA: TGCAGTGCTACGGCCTTAGGGTTTAATTCACCCCTCCACTTT.

The CDR3 sequence is CASASGQMNTGELFF. Written as DNA, the CDR3 is TGTGCCAGCGCTTCGGGACAGATGAACACCGGGGAGCTGTTTTTT. This chain uses TRBV12-3 or TRBV12-4 with TRBJ2-2; TRBD1 matches at 7 bases. CDR3 length: 15 residues. V shed 8 bases and J 1 base; nucleotides not matched to a gene: 7.

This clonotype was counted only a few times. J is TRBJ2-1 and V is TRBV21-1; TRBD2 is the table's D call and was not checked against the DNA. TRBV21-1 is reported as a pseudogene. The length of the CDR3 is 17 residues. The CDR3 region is CASSKVSAGGYYNEQFF. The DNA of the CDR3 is TGTGCCAGCAGCAAAGTTAGCGCGGGAGGTTATTACAATGAGCAGTTCTTC.

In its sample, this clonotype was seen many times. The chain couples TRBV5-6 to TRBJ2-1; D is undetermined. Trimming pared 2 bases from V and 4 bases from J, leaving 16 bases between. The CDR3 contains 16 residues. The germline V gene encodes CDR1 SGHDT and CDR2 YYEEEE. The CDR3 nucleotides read TGTGCCAGCAGCTTTGGTGAGTTAGGGCTATACAATGAGCAGTTCTTC. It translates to CASSFGELGLYNEQFF. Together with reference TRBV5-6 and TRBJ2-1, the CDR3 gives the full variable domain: DAGVTQSPTHLIKTRGQQVTLRCSPKSGHDTVSWYQQALGQGPQFIFQYYEEEERQRGNFPDRFSGHQFPNYSSELNVNALLLGDSALYLCASSFGELGLYNEQFFGPGTRLTVL.

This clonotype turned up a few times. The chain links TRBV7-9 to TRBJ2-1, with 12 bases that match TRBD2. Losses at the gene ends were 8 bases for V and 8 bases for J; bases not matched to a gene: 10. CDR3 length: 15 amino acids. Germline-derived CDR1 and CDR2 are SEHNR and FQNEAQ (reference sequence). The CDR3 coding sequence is TGTGCCAGCCCCCCTCCTAGCGGGAGGGCCTATGAGCAGTTCTTC. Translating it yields CASPPPSGRAYEQFF.